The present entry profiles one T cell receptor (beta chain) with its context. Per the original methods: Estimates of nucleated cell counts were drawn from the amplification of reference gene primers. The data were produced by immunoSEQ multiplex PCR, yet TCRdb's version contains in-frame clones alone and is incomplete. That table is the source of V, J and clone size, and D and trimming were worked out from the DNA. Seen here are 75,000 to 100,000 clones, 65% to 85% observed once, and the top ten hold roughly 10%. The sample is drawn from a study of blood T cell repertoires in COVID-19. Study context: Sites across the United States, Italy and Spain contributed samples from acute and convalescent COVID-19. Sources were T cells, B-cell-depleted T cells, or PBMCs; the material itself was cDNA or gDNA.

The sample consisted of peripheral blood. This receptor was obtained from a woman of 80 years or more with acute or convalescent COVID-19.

In nucleotides, the CDR3 is TGTGCCAGTAGTACCTCCGACAGGGCCCAAGAGACCCAGTACTTC. This gives the protein CASSTSDRAQETQYF. The chain has TRBV19 and TRBJ2-5; 7 nucleotides align to TRBD1. V was clipped by 4 bases and J by 1 base; unmatched bases: 6. Looked up from germline, CDR1 is LNHDA and CDR2 is SQIVND (reference sequence). There are 15 residues in the CDR3.